This T cell receptor (beta chain) was sequenced for a study of T cells after posttransplantation cyclophosphamide. General study points: Later blood repertoires were often dominated by clones from the donor CD8+ memory compartment. Blood and skin or GI T cell repertoires showed limited TRB overlap. Recipient CMV seropositivity and CMV reactivation strongly tracked TRB clonality.

About this clone itself: Its target is unknown.

Method: immunoSEQ multiplex PCR; TCRdb's copy keeps in-frame clones and lacks some. The data contain under 7,000 clones, 78% of them seen just once; the ten biggest clones take up under 30%. V dropped 4 bases and J dropped 6; count of bases not matched to a gene: 5. Germline CDR1 is SGHVT and CDR2 is SQSDAQ. The length of the CDR3 is 14 residues. The chain couples TRBV7-4 to TRBJ1-5, with 8 nucleotides matching TRBD1. This TCR was sampled from a woman aged 50 to 60 in good health and a related stem cell transplant donor. The sequenced sample was memory CD4+ T cells sorted from blood. The CDR3: CASSSQGGGQPQHF. CDR3 nucleotide sequence: TGTGCCAGCAGCTCACAGGGGGGGGGTCAGCCCCAGCATTTT.